This T cell receptor (beta chain) was identified during a study of T cell clonality in common variable immunodeficiency. Study-wide results and caveats: In common variable immunodeficiency, TCR beta chains reportedly carried fewer deletions and N-nucleotide insertions.

This table comes from immunoSEQ multiplex PCR, and its TCRdb copy is limited to in-frame clones, with some not included. Recorded here are some 22,000 clones, none singletons. J gave up 5 bases and V 4 bases, and 6 bases lay outside the gene matches. The V gene's germline CDR1 is DFQATT and CDR2 SNEGSKA (reference sequence). The CDR3 length is 13 residues. This clone was seen repeatedly, ten times or more. Its antigen remains unknown. The observed sequence ends 3 residues before the CDR3 terminus, with the missing tail filled in from the germline J gene. This receptor was obtained from a human donor with common variable immunodeficiency. The sequencing sample was made of peripheral blood mononuclear cells. The chain combines TRBV20-1 with TRBJ2-7; 9 positions agree with TRBD2. The CDR3 bases that were read are TGCAGTGCTACCGCGGGCGGGGGGGACGAG. It is translated as CSATAGGGDE. From start to end, the CDR3 is CSATAGGGDEQYF.